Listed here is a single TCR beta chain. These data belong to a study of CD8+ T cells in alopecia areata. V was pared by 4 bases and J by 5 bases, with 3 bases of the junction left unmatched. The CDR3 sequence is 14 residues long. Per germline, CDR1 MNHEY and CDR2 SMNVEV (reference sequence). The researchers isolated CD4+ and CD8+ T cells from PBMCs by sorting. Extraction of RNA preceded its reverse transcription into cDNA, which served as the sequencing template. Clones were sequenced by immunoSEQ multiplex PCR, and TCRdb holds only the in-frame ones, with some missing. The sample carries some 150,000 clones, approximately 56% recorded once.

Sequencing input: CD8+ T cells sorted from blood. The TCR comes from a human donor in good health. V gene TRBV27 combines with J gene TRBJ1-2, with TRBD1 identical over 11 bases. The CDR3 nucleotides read TGTGCCAGCAGTTCCCGGGACAGGGGGTATGGCTACACCTTC. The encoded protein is CASSSRDRGYGYTF.